Shown below are 32 T cell receptor beta chains from a single sample sequenced in a study of blood T cells in healthy people across ages. For the second PCR, which ran for 7 to 11 cycles, a sample-barcoded 5' primer and a J-beta primer mix were used. MiXCR was run by TCRdb on the 5' RACE reads, yielding one entry per CDR3 protein. The sample comprises hundreds of thousands of distinct CDR3 sequences, less than 35% of which are singletons, and less than 20% rests with the top ten. Specimen: blood. These receptors were taken from a woman of 80 years or more in good health.

The chain carries TRBV5-1 and TRBJ1-2, with D uncertain. Trimming removed 0 bases at V and 7 bases at J, with 16 bases between. This CDR3 has 15 amino acids. The germline V gene has CDR1 SGHRS and CDR2 YFSETQ. CDR3 in DNA: TGCGCCAGCAGCTTGGACCTTACGCTAGCTGGTGGCTACACCTTC. Its translation is CASSLDLTLAGGYTF.

This clonotype was seen more than once but under ten times. A single base separates this from a much larger clone, so it may be a read error. The chain employs TRBV7-2 and TRBJ2-7, with 11 bases fitting TRBD1. Germline CDR1 reads SGHTA; CDR2 reads FQGNSA. J lost 10 bases, V lost 1 base, and 18 bases had no gene match. The CDR3 runs to 18 residues. The DNA for the CDR3 is TGTGCCAGCAGCTTAGGGAGGCTTGGACAGGGGGCGCGAGAGGCCCAGTACTTC. It encodes CASSLGRLGQGAREAQYF.

The V gene is TRBV6-1, the J gene TRBJ1-2; D is undetermined. In germline, CDR1 is MNHNS, CDR2 SASEGT. CDR3 length equals 11 residues. V was pared by 0 bases and J by 9 bases, with 5 bases between. The CDR3 spells CASSEAESYTF. CDR3 nucleotides: TGTGCCAGCAGTGAAGCGGAGAGCTACACCTTC.

The sample holds many counts of this clonotype. The chain is built from TRBV6-1 and TRBJ2-1, with 11 bases matching TRBD1. V trimming: 6 bases; J trimming: 12 bases; junction bases outside the gene matches: 7. This CDR3 comprises 13 residues. Germline V gives CDR1 MNHNS, CDR2 SASEGT. The CDR3 nucleotides read TGTGCCAGCAGCAGGGACAGGGGGGATAGGCAGTTCTTC. This sequence encodes CASSRDRGDRQFF.

The rearrangement links TRBV6-2 or TRBV6-3 to TRBJ1-2; D unclear. The CDR3 runs 11 residues. Trimming took off 3 bases at V and 6 bases at J, with 5 bases between the two ends. Germline V CDR1 and CDR2: MNHEY, SVGEGT. This chain's CDR3 is CASSYKDGYTF. Written as DNA, the CDR3 is TGTGCCAGCAGTTATAAGGATGGCTACACCTTC.

V gene TRBV30 combines with J gene TRBJ2-1, with 14 bases that match TRBD2. CDR3 length: 15 amino acids. V lost 4 bases and J lost 10; bases outside the gene matches: 9. Germline CDR1 is GTSNPN and CDR2 is SVGIG (reference sequence). CDR3 amino acids: CAWKSGLAGAWEQFF. The CDR3, as DNA: TGTGCCTGGAAATCGGGACTAGCGGGAGCGTGGGAGCAGTTCTTC.

This clonotype was counted many times. This rearrangement joins TRBV9 to TRBJ2-1, with 8 bases that match TRBD2. With 0 bases clipped from V and 0 bases from J, the junction kept 8 bases outside the gene matches. This CDR3 is built from 18 residues. Per germline, CDR1 SGDLS and CDR2 YYNGEE. This CDR3 reads CASSVVAGGPSSYNEQFF. CDR3 in DNA: TGTGCCAGCAGCGTAGTCGCGGGGGGCCCAAGCTCCTACAATGAGCAGTTCTTC.

This clonotype has at least ten counts. The gene calls are TRBV6-5 and TRBJ2-7; D may correspond to TRBD1 or TRBD2 (5 bases each). The CDR3 totals 18 residues. CDR1 MNHEY and CDR2 SVGAGI come from the germline V gene. The V end was cut by 2 bases, the J end by 2 bases, with 22 bases between. This chain's CDR3 is CASSYLHRDPFRAYEQYF. CDR3 nucleotides: TGTGCCAGCAGTTACCTTCACCGGGACCCCTTTAGGGCCTACGAGCAGTACTTC.

V is TRBV5-6 and J is TRBJ1-3; 8 bases are shared with TRBD1. Trimming took 4 bases from V and 4 from J; bases not matched to a gene: 7. The CDR3 sequence is 15 residues long. Germline V gene data show CDR1 as SGHDT and CDR2 as YYEEEE. The CDR3 sequence: CASSKDRGKGNTIYF. The CDR3, as DNA: TGTGCCAGCAGCAAAGACAGGGGCAAAGGAAACACCATATATTTT.

This clonotype was found a few times. This chain joins TRBV6-1 and TRBJ1-4, with D uncertain. The CDR3 totals 15 residues. V lost 7 bases to trimming and J lost 0 bases, with 12 bases between them. Germline V gene sequence: CDR1 MNHNS, CDR2 SASEGT. In nucleotides, the CDR3 is TGTGCCAGCACGAGGACGCTTGCAACTAATGAAAAACTGTTTTTT. Its translation is CASTRTLATNEKLFF.

Ten or more counts support this clonotype. The chain carries TRBV6-5 and TRBJ2-5; 11 bases map to TRBD1. The germline V gene encodes CDR1 MNHEY and CDR2 SVGAGI. With V trimmed by 5 bases and J by 1 base, 6 bases remained unmatched. The CDR3 has 16 residues. CDR3 DNA sequence: TGTGCCAGCAGTGTGGGACAGGGGGGACCCCAAGAGACCCAGTACTTC. Amino acids: CASSVGQGGPQETQYF.

The V gene is TRBV13, the J gene TRBJ2-5; possibly TRBD1 or TRBD2 for D (5 bases each). Per germline, CDR1 PRHDT and CDR2 FYEKMQ (reference sequence). The V end was cut by 4 bases, the J end by 2 bases, with 14 bases between. The CDR3 is made up of 15 amino acids. The CDR3: CASSSRGGAQETQYF. CDR3 nucleotides: TGTGCCAGCAGCTCACGGGGTGGGGCTCAAGAGACCCAGTACTTC.

This clonotype appeared many times. This CDR3 reads CASSPDRPVATDTQYF. Written as DNA, the CDR3 is TGTGCCAGCAGCCCGGACAGGCCGGTGGCCACAGATACGCAGTATTTT. V gene TRBV11-2 combines with J gene TRBJ2-3; 7 positions match TRBD1. The V gene's germline CDR1 is SGHAT and CDR2 FQNNGV. The junction had 10 bases not matched to a gene; V was cut back by 5 bases and J by 2 bases. The CDR3 has 16 residues.

On this clonotype itself: Given a much more abundant clone one base away, this may be a read error. This chain connects TRBV20-1 to TRBJ2-7; TRBD2 might be the D (6 bases). The J call may be incorrect, as the DNA end agrees better with TRBJ2-5. This CDR3 has 12 residues. Per the germline V gene, CDR1 is DFQATT and CDR2 is SNEGSKA (reference sequence). CDR3 amino acids: CRASGLLETQYF. DNA of the CDR3: TGCAGGGCCTCGGGACTTTTGGAGACCCAGTACTTC.

This clonotype was counted many times. This chain links TRBV6-5 with TRBJ2-7; TRBD2 matches at 8 bases. Germline CDR1 is MNHEY and CDR2 is SVGAGI. This CDR3 comprises 14 residues. Unmatched junction bases numbered 11, after V lost 6 bases and J lost 7 bases. DNA of the CDR3: TGTGCCAGCAGGGGAGCGGGGGCCCTCATGGAGCAGTACTTC. This encodes CASRGAGALMEQYF.

This clonotype has at least ten counts. This rearrangement joins TRBV5-1 to TRBJ2-7, with 12 bases lining up with TRBD2. In germline, CDR1 is SGHRS, CDR2 YFSETQ. This CDR3 region has 17 residues. The trim removed 3 bases at V and 0 bases at J, leaving 7 bases unmatched. The CDR3 region is CASSSGLAGLSSYEQYF. CDR3 in DNA: TGCGCCAGCAGCTCTGGACTAGCGGGGCTTAGCTCCTACGAGCAGTACTTC.

This clonotype has a handful of counts. Just one base apart from a much larger clone, this may be a read error. V usage is TRBV6-2 or TRBV6-3 and J usage is TRBJ1-2; TRBD1 matches at 8 bases. Germline CDR1 MNHEY, CDR2 SVGEGT. The length of the CDR3 is 15 residues. This chain's CDR3 is CACSDFSGGRNGYTF. As DNA, the CDR3 is TGTGCCTGCAGCGATTTCTCAGGGGGCCGGAATGGCTACACCTTC.

The genes are TRBV5-1 and TRBJ2-3, with 7 positions matching TRBD2. V lost 3 bases, J lost 2 bases, and 9 bases stayed unmatched. This CDR3 is 16 amino acids long. CDR1 and CDR2 from the germline V gene are SGHRS and YFSETQ. DNA of the CDR3: TGCGCCAGCAGCTCCCCTGGCGGGGGTGACACAGATACGCAGTATTTT. Translated: CASSSPGGGDTDTQYF.

This clonotype showed up many times. This sequence joins TRBV6-2 or TRBV6-3 and TRBJ1-1, with D perhaps TRBD1 (5 bases). The germline gives CDR1 MNHEY, CDR2 SVGEGT. The CDR3 spans 13 residues. Trimming pared 6 bases from V and 6 bases from J, leaving 14 bases between. The CDR3 sequence: CASSFGGTAEAFF. The DNA for the CDR3 is TGTGCCAGCAGCTTCGGGGGAACAGCTGAAGCTTTCTTT.

This rearrangement joins TRBV12-3 or TRBV12-4 to TRBJ2-1; D gene uncertain. The CDR3 sequence is 15 residues long. Trimming took 2 bases from V and 0 from J, leaving 8 bases between them. CDR3 nucleotide sequence: TGTGCCAGCAGTTTAAAAATACCCTCCTACAATGAGCAGTTCTTC. It codes for CASSLKIPSYNEQFF.

The chain has TRBV20-1 and TRBJ2-6; D remains ambiguous. The V gene lost 6 bases and the J gene lost 1 base, with 4 bases spanning the gap. CDR1 DFQATT and CDR2 SNEGSKA come from the germline V gene (reference sequence). This CDR3 spans 12 amino acids. The DNA of the CDR3 is TGCAGTGCGACATCTGGGGCCAACGTCCTGACTTTC. As protein: CSATSGANVLTF.

The J gene is TRBJ2-3, the V gene TRBV9; the D is unclear. Trimming removed 4 bases from V and 5 bases from J, with 11 bases in between. The CDR3 contains 13 residues. Germline-derived CDR1 and CDR2 are SGDLS and YYNGEE. DNA for the CDR3: TGTGCCAGCAGCTCAAGGGATCGAGATACGCAGTATTTT. Protein: CASSSRDRDTQYF.

This sequence joins TRBV27 and TRBJ1-5; D gene ambiguous. There are 17 residues in the CDR3. The ends were cut back, 2 bases at V and 5 bases at J, with 19 bases in the middle. Germline CDR1 and CDR2: MNHEY and SMNVEV (reference sequence). CDR3 protein: CASSLNAGRVGDQPQHF. CDR3 in DNA: TGTGCCAGCAGTTTAAACGCAGGAAGGGTCGGGGATCAGCCCCAGCATTTT.

A word on this clonotype: A much bigger clone sits one base away, suggesting this may be a read error. The gene calls are TRBV7-9 and TRBJ2-7, with no clear D. Trimming cost V 4 bases and J 2 bases, with 18 bases left between them. CDR3 length equals 16 residues. Germline assignment: CDR1 SEHNR and CDR2 FQNEAQ (reference sequence). The CDR3 region has the DNA TGTGCCAGCAGCTACCCTGGGAAGGACCCGACCTACGAGCAGTACTTC. Encoded protein: CASSYPGKDPTYEQYF.

Of note for this clonotype: A read error may explain this, as a much larger clone is one base away. The chain uses TRBV9 and TRBJ1-6; weak D call: TRBD1 (5 bases). V lost 0 bases, J lost 9 bases, and 19 bases lay in between. Looked up from germline, CDR1 is SGDLS and CDR2 is YYNGEE. The CDR3 covers 17 residues. The CDR3 DNA sequence: TGTGCCAGCAGCGTAGCCCCGGAAAGGGGCAGAAGTTCACCCCTCCACTTT. Encoded protein: CASSVAPERGRSSPLHF.

About this clonotype: Just one base apart from a much larger clone, this may be a read error. The genes are TRBV5-4 and TRBJ2-1; 9 positions match TRBD2. The length of the CDR3 is 19 residues. Germline CDR1 and CDR2: SGHNT and YYREEE (reference sequence). The CDR3 protein is CASSPKGGGALASYNERFF. The CDR3, as DNA: TGTGCCAGCAGCCCCAAGGGCGGGGGGGCCTTGGCCTCCTACAATGAGCGGTTCTTC.

V gene TRBV10-3 combines with J gene TRBJ2-2, with TRBD2 matching over 8 bases. Germline CDR1 reads ENHRY; CDR2 reads SYGVKD. V dropped 4 bases and J dropped 0; count of bases not matched to a gene: 1. The CDR3 contains 15 residues. The CDR3 protein is CAISVRGANTGELFF. Written as DNA, the CDR3 is TGTGCCATCAGTGTGCGGGGGGCGAACACCGGGGAGCTGTTTTTT.

The chain couples TRBV2 to TRBJ2-5, with 14 positions matching TRBD2. V trimming: 2 bases; J trimming: 3 bases; junction bases outside the gene matches: 2. The germline CDR1 and CDR2 sequences are SNHLY and FYNNEI. This CDR3 has 16 residues. The CDR3, as DNA: TGTGCCAGCAGTGAACCGGGACTAGCGGGAGAAGAGACCCAGTACTTC. Its protein product is CASSEPGLAGEETQYF. Looking up the rest from reference TRBV2 and TRBJ2-5 gives the full variable domain: EPEVTQTPSHQVTQMGQEVILRCVPISNHLYFYWYRQILGQKVEFLVSFYNNEISEKSEIFDDQFSVERPDGSNFTLKIRSTKLEDSAMYFCASSEPGLAGEETQYFGPGTRLLVL.

This sequence joins TRBV27 and TRBJ2-1; D gene uncertain. The CDR3 totals 15 residues. V was shortened by 6 bases and J by 4 bases, with 16 bases between the two germline ends. Germline V CDR1 and CDR2: MNHEY, SMNVEV (reference sequence). CDR3 region: CASSSVQNVYNEQFF. The CDR3 DNA is TGTGCCAGCAGCTCGGTCCAAAACGTTTACAATGAGCAGTTCTTC.

V usage is TRBV30 and J usage is TRBJ2-1, with TRBD2 identical over 11 bases. Germline V gene data show CDR1 as GTSNPN and CDR2 as SVGIG (reference sequence). The CDR3 sequence is 14 residues long. J gave up 5 bases and V 3 bases, and 3 bases lay outside the gene matches. The chain's CDR3 is CAWSSSGGNNEQFF. CDR3 sequence (DNA): TGTGCCTGGAGCTCTAGCGGGGGGAACAATGAGCAGTTCTTC.

The rearrangement links TRBV19 to TRBJ1-1, with D unresolved. Germline-derived CDR1 and CDR2 are LNHDA and SQIVND (reference sequence). The V end lost 3 bases, the J end lost 5 bases, and 7 bases lay between the germline ends. The CDR3 length is 12 residues. The CDR3 here is CASSMGRTEAFF. CDR3 nucleotide sequence: TGTGCCAGTAGTATGGGGAGAACTGAAGCTTTCTTT.

The chain has TRBV20-1 and TRBJ2-5; perhaps TRBD2 as D (5 bases). Deletions cut 6 bases from V and 11 bases from J, with 16 bases between. Germline loops: CDR1 DFQATT, CDR2 SNEGSKA (reference sequence). This CDR3 has 11 amino acids. The CDR3 reads CSATVWGEQYF. CDR3 nucleotides: TGCAGTGCCACAGTGTGGGGAGAGCAGTACTTC.